The clone carrying this T cell receptor (beta chain) was seen only a few times. Sequence at one end of the junction differs from germline and may be a read error. The CDR3 covers 14 residues. Per germline, CDR1 MNHEY and CDR2 SMNVEV (reference sequence). The entry originates in a study of blood T cells in healthy people across ages. The second PCR ran roughly 6 to 11 cycles with a sample-barcoded 5' primer and J-beta primers. TCRdb passed the 5' RACE reads through MiXCR, listing each CDR3 protein once. This repertoire shows about 780,000 distinct CDR3 sequences, 20% to 30% found once; its top ten account for 3%. These data are also associated with another study on T cells of mothers and their children.

Material for sequencing was blood. The sequence came from a boy younger than 18 in good health. The chain joins TRBV27 to TRBJ2-6, with D perhaps matching TRBD1 (5 bases). The CDR3 nucleotides are TGTGCCAGCAGCCCTGGGGCTCTGGCCCACGTCCTGACTTTC. It is translated as CASSPGALAHVLTF.